The 32 T cell receptor beta chains below were found in one sample sequenced in a study of T cell repertoires in cytomegalovirus infection (dated by TCRdb to about 2019). TCRdb records Illumina HiSeq 1500 as the sequencer. The public reads were quality trimmed at Q25 with fastp and then assembled into clones with MiXCR by TCRdb, keeping productive beta chains. Every distinct CDR3 protein forms one entry, paired with its most common genes and DNA. Across this sample there are approximately 910,000 distinct CDR3 sequences, with around 30% seen only once. Together, the top ten hold over 11% of the sample. No antigen is known for these receptors. In light of the paper, this sample's treatment or condition label describes: in vitro stimulation with specific CMV peptide epitopes to enrich CMV-specific T cells. The source was cultured CD8+ T cells from PBMCs, collected from culture after CMV antigen stimulation. All receptors come from a human donor in good health (CMV status not recorded). Some clones in this sample may be carry-over from other donors' samples.

This chain uses TRBV18 with TRBJ2-7; no firm D call. V shed 4 bases and J shed 4 bases, with 11 bases lying between them. The CDR3 is 13 amino acids. Germline-derived CDR1 and CDR2 are KGHSH and LQKENI. CDR3 sequence reads: CASSLSTLYEQYV. CDR3 sequence (DNA): TGTGCCAGCTCACTCTCGACCCTTTACGAGCAGTACGTC.

This chain joins TRBV6-8 and TRBJ1-5, with D unclear. This CDR3 region has 12 residues. Germline CDR1 and CDR2: MNHGY and SAAAGT. With 7 bases removed from V and 9 bases from J, the gap between germline ends came to 13 bases. This CDR3 reads CASTTEVWPQHF. The DNA of the CDR3 is TGTGCCAGCACCACTGAGGTATGGCCCCAGCATTTT.

V usage is TRBV12-3 or TRBV12-4 and J usage is TRBJ1-1; TRBD1 is a possible D gene (5 bases). Between the trimmed V and J ends, which lost 6 bases and 3 bases, there was a span of 14 bases. The CDR3 length is 14 residues. CDR3 loop: CASSRDSLHTEAFF. The CDR3 bases are TGTGCCAGCAGCCGAGACAGCCTACACACTGAAGCTTTCTTT.

This clonotype was picked up a small number of times. This sequence joins TRBV27 and TRBJ1-5; 7 nucleotides align to TRBD1. Germline V gives CDR1 MNHEY, CDR2 SMNVEV (reference sequence). The CDR3 consists of 13 residues. J was trimmed by 9 bases and V by 3 bases; bases with no gene match: 5. The CDR3 sequence is CASSFGTAGPQHF. CDR3 DNA: TGTGCCAGCAGTTTTGGGACAGCCGGGCCCCAGCATTTT.

This clonotype has only a few counts. V and J are TRBV7-9 and TRBJ1-2; no clear D gene. Between the trimmed V and J ends, which lost 2 bases and 6 bases, there was a span of 13 bases. The CDR3 covers 14 residues. CDR1 is SEHNR, CDR2 FQNEAQ, per germline (reference sequence). The CDR3 region is CASSLSSFANGYTF. The CDR3 DNA reads as TGTGCCAGCAGCTTAAGTAGCTTCGCCAATGGCTACACCTTC.

This chain joins TRBV12-3 or TRBV12-4 and TRBJ2-3; D gene unclear. The V gene lost 4 bases and the J gene lost 3 bases, with 14 bases spanning the gap. CDR3 length: 15 residues. CDR3 sequence reads: CASSSRLVLTDTQYF. CDR3 DNA sequence: TGTGCCAGCAGTTCCCGACTCGTCCTTACAGATACGCAGTATTTT.

This chain connects TRBV7-6 to TRBJ2-7; D is ambiguous. The CDR3 sequence is 14 residues long. Germline V gene lookup returns CDR1 SGHVS and CDR2 FNYEAQ. Trimming removed 3 bases from V and 2 bases from J, with 11 bases in between. The CDR3 DNA reads as TGTGCCAGCAGCTTCATCTACGGCCCCTACGAGCAGTACTTC. It codes for CASSFIYGPYEQYF.

This clonotype was picked up many times. This chain connects TRBV7-2 to TRBJ2-1; D uncertain. The V and J ends lost 5 bases and 0 bases respectively, with 11 bases between them. Germline CDR1 reads SGHTA; CDR2 reads FQGNSA. The CDR3 is 15 amino acids. The CDR3, as DNA: TGTGCCAGCAGCCAGGCTAGGGCCTCCTACAATGAGCAGTTCTTC. Translating it yields CASSQARASYNEQFF.

The chain couples TRBV7-4 to TRBJ2-7; 10 bases fit TRBD1. This CDR3 is 17 amino acids long. With V trimmed by 4 bases and J by 3 bases, 12 bases remained unmatched. Germline V gives CDR1 SGHVT, CDR2 SQSDAQ. The DNA for the CDR3 is TGTGCCAGCAGCTCCGAAGGAGGAGGGGACAGGGGCTACGAGCAGTACTTC. Translating it yields CASSSEGGGDRGYEQYF.

CDR3: CASSADRGTYGYTF. The DNA of the CDR3 is TGTGCCAGCAGCGCGGACAGGGGGACCTATGGCTACACCTTC. The chain has TRBV5-4 and TRBJ1-2; 10 bases are a match to TRBD1. The CDR3 totals 14 residues. CDR1 SGHNT and CDR2 YYREEE come from the germline V gene (reference sequence). Germline trimming cut 4 bases from V and 4 bases from J; bases unmatched to any gene: 4.

The chain combines TRBV7-9 with TRBJ2-1; D is uncertain. The V and J ends lost 6 bases and 5 bases respectively, with 5 bases between them. The CDR3 has 11 amino acids. Germline V gives CDR1 SEHNR, CDR2 FQNEAQ (reference sequence). The CDR3 coding sequence is TGTGCCAGCAGGGTCCACAATGAGCAGTTCTTC. Translating it yields CASRVHNEQFF.

In this sample, this clonotype turned up a few times. The CDR3 DNA follows: TGTGCCAGCAGTTTAGTAGCGGGGGTCATTCTTGTTAACACCGGGGAGCTGTTTTTT. Its translation is CASSLVAGVILVNTGELFF. This rearrangement joins TRBV12-3 or TRBV12-4 to TRBJ2-2, with 9 bases aligning to TRBD2. The CDR3 contains 19 residues. V gave up 1 base and J gave up 2 bases; unmatched junction bases: 11.

Ten or more counts support this clonotype. The CDR3 bases are TGTGCCAGCAGCCGGACTAGCGGGGGTGCAAAGACCCAGTACTTC. Translation: CASSRTSGGAKTQYF. V usage is TRBV7-6 and J usage is TRBJ2-5; 13 positions match TRBD2. The germline CDR1 and CDR2 sequences are SGHVS and FNYEAQ. The length of the CDR3 is 15 residues. Trimming cost V 5 bases and J 6 bases; bases outside gene matches: 6.

This clonotype appeared many times. The DNA of the CDR3 is TGTGCCAGCAGCGGGGGGGCAGGGAATGAGCAGTTCTTC. Residues: CASSGGAGNEQFF. J is TRBJ2-1 and V is TRBV7-8; perhaps TRBD2 as D (7 bases). V shed 5 bases and J shed 7 bases, with 12 bases lying between them. Per germline, CDR1 SGHVS and CDR2 FQNEAQ. The CDR3 has 13 amino acids.

The V gene is TRBV3-1, the J gene TRBJ1-2; 11 bases align to TRBD1. Germline values: CDR1 LGHDT, CDR2 YNNKEL (reference sequence). The CDR3 covers 19 residues. J gave up 5 bases and V 0 bases, and 14 bases lay outside the gene matches. The CDR3 reads CASSQESDFPGQGAYGYTF. The CDR3 nucleotides are TGTGCCAGCAGCCAAGAGAGCGATTTCCCTGGACAGGGGGCATATGGCTACACCTTC. Based on the CDR3 plus reference TRBV3-1 and TRBJ1-2, the full variable domain is DTAVSQTPKYLVTQMGNDKSIKCEQNLGHDTMYWYKQDSKKFLKIMFSYNNKELIINETVPNRFSPKSPDKAHLNLHINSLELGDSAVYFCASSQESDFPGQGAYGYTFGSGTRLTVV.

This clonotype was observed a handful of times. This sequence joins TRBV2 and TRBJ2-7; 7 bases align to TRBD1. This CDR3 has 16 amino acids. Germline CDR1 SNHLY, CDR2 FYNNEI. The trim removed 8 bases at V and 5 bases at J, leaving 18 bases unmatched. DNA of the CDR3: TGTGCCAGCCGCATACCGGTAGGGGGCGAATCCGACGAGCAGTACTTC. Translation: CASRIPVGGESDEQYF. The whole variable domain, remainder taken from reference TRBV2 and TRBJ2-7, is EPEVTQTPSHQVTQMGQEVILRCVPISNHLYFYWYRQILGQKVEFLVSFYNNEISEKSEIFDDQFSVERPDGSNFTLKIRSTKLEDSAMYFCASRIPVGGESDEQYFGPGTRLTVT.

This clonotype was seen more than once but under ten times. This chain's CDR3 is CASSSSWDPYEQYF. CDR3 in DNA: TGTGCCAGCAGTTCGTCCTGGGATCCCTACGAGCAGTACTTC. The chain joins TRBV7-6 to TRBJ2-7; no definite D call. CDR3 length: 14 residues. Germline V lookup: CDR1 SGHVS, CDR2 FNYEAQ. Trimming cost V 6 bases and J 2 bases, with 14 bases left between them.

This chain links TRBV7-9 with TRBJ2-1; 11 bases line up with TRBD2. Germline CDR1 is SEHNR and CDR2 is FQNEAQ (reference sequence). The CDR3 has 19 residues. Trimming took 5 bases from V and 2 from J; bases not matched to a gene: 14. The CDR3 nucleotides read TGTGCCAGCAGCGGGCGTGTGCTAGCGGGGGGCCTTCCCTACAATGAGCAGTTCTTC. It translates to CASSGRVLAGGLPYNEQFF. The variable domain in full, with the rest retrieved from reference TRBV7-9 and TRBJ2-1, is DTGVSQNPRHKITKRGQNVTFRCDPISEHNRLYWYRQTLGQGPEFLTYFQNEAQLEKSRLLSDRFSAERPKGSFSTLEIQRTEQGDSAMYLCASSGRVLAGGLPYNEQFFGPGTRLTVL.

V gene TRBV27 combines with J gene TRBJ1-1; no firm D call. The germline V gene has CDR1 MNHEY and CDR2 SMNVEV (reference sequence). With 2 bases removed from V and 1 base from J, the gap between germline ends came to 11 bases. This CDR3 is 15 amino acids long. The CDR3 DNA reads as TGTGCCAGCAGTTTAACTCCCCCCCCGAACACTGAAGCTTTCTTT. The encoded protein is CASSLTPPPNTEAFF.

The CDR3 region is CASSELPGENIQYF. For the CDR3, the DNA is TGTGCCAGCAGTGAACTCCCGGGCGAAAACATTCAGTACTTC. The gene calls are TRBV6-1 and TRBJ2-4; D gene ambiguous. Germline V gene lookup returns CDR1 MNHNS and CDR2 SASEGT. The CDR3 sequence is 14 residues long. Trimming took 2 bases from V and 5 from J, leaving 10 bases between them.

This clonotype was counted ten times or more. The chain links TRBV5-1 to TRBJ1-4, with a weak D call TRBD1 (6 bases). This CDR3 comprises 13 residues. CDR1 is SGHRS and CDR2 is YFSETQ in the germline V gene. The V end lost 5 bases, the J end lost 7 bases, and 12 bases lay between the germline ends. Here the CDR3 reads CASSLETGEKLFF. Written as DNA, the CDR3 is TGCGCCAGCAGTCTGGAGACAGGTGAAAAACTGTTTTTT. Looking up the rest from reference TRBV5-1 and TRBJ1-4 gives the full variable domain: KAGVTQTPRYLIKTRGQQVTLSCSPISGHRSVSWYQQTPGQGLQFLFEYFSETQRNKGNFPGRFSGRQFSNSRSEMNVSTLELGDSALYLCASSLETGEKLFFGSGTQLSVL.

The chain has TRBV6-2 or TRBV6-3 and TRBJ1-5, with TRBD1 identical over 7 bases. V lost 0 bases to trimming and J lost 3 bases; unmatched junction nucleotides: 2. The CDR3 extends over 15 amino acids. Germline V gives CDR1 MNHEY, CDR2 SVGEGT. The CDR3 loop is CASSYSQGVNQPQHF. DNA for the CDR3: TGTGCCAGCAGTTACTCTCAGGGGGTCAATCAGCCCCAGCATTTT.

The chain uses TRBV12-3 or TRBV12-4 and TRBJ2-7, with D uncertain. This CDR3 is 13 amino acids long. Trimming cost V 0 bases and J 3 bases, with 6 bases left between them. CDR3 bases: TGTGCCAGCAGTTTAGCGCTAGGCTACGAGCAGTACTTC. Its protein is CASSLALGYEQYF.

This clonotype was recorded many times. The rearrangement links TRBV12-3 or TRBV12-4 to TRBJ1-2; TRBD1 matches at 10 bases. The CDR3 covers 14 residues. J lost 7 bases, V lost 10 bases, and 12 bases had no gene match. CDR3 bases: TGTGCCACCACCGGGGACAGGGGAAGGGCTGGCTACACCTTC. Its translation: CATTGDRGRAGYTF.

This clonotype showed up many times. The chain employs TRBV7-6 and TRBJ1-1; 7 bases are a match to TRBD1. V gave up 3 bases and J gave up 5 bases; unmatched junction bases: 12. Germline V gene sequence: CDR1 SGHVS, CDR2 FNYEAQ. The CDR3 extends over 16 amino acids. This chain's CDR3 is CASSLDLQGWKTEAFF. CDR3 sequence (DNA): TGTGCCAGCAGCTTGGATCTACAGGGGTGGAAAACTGAAGCTTTCTTT.

The chain carries TRBV7-2 and TRBJ2-7; perhaps TRBD2 as D (7 bases). Germline values: CDR1 SGHTA, CDR2 FQGNSA. V was clipped by 4 bases and J by 5 bases, with 9 bases between them. The CDR3 length is 12 residues. CDR3 in amino acids: CASSWGGHEQYF. The CDR3 nucleotides read TGTGCCAGCAGCTGGGGGGGCCACGAGCAGTACTTC.

This clonotype turned up a few times. This rearrangement joins TRBV12-3 or TRBV12-4 to TRBJ1-1, with D possibly TRBD1 on 6 matching bases. The CDR3 consists of 14 residues. Trimming stripped 6 bases from V and 3 bases from J, with 14 bases between. In nucleotides, the CDR3 is TGTGCCAGCAGCTGGACGGGACAAGACACTGAAGCTTTCTTT. Protein product: CASSWTGQDTEAFF.

The chain links TRBV5-5 to TRBJ2-7; 11 nucleotides line up with TRBD1. CDR3 length: 17 residues. Germline assignment: CDR1 SGHKS and CDR2 YYEKEE (reference sequence). The V gene end was trimmed by 0 bases and the J gene end by 6 bases; junction bases not matched to a gene: 11. The CDR3 bases are TGTGCCAGCAGCTTGGCCCCGGGACAGGGGGTTCGGAGCGAGCAGTACTTC. It translates to CASSLAPGQGVRSEQYF.

This clonotype has more than one count but fewer than ten. This chain joins TRBV12-3 or TRBV12-4 and TRBJ2-7; D perhaps matches TRBD2 (6 bases). This CDR3 has 13 amino acids. Trimming took 6 bases from V and 3 from J, leaving 12 bases between them. The CDR3 nucleotides read TGTGCCAGCAGCGAGGGACTTCTCTACGAGCAGTACGTC. Translated, it gives CASSEGLLYEQYV.

The sample holds a few counts of this clonotype. V gene TRBV6-1 combines with J gene TRBJ2-3; no reliable D call. The ends were cut back, 0 bases at V and 3 bases at J, with 4 bases in the middle. Looked up from germline, CDR1 is MNHNS and CDR2 is SASEGT. CDR3 size: 13 residues. The CDR3 DNA follows: TGTGCCAGCAGTGAAGCCCGGACAGATACGCAGTATTTT. This codes for CASSEARTDTQYF.

V gene TRBV7-9 combines with J gene TRBJ1-1; D ambiguous. With 4 bases removed from V and 4 bases from J, the gap between germline ends came to 13 bases. Germline CDR1 is SEHNR and CDR2 is FQNEAQ (reference sequence). This CDR3 region has 14 residues. CDR3 loop: CASSCTPGCTEAFF. The CDR3 DNA reads TGTGCCAGCAGCTGCACTCCCGGTTGCACTGAAGCTTTCTTT.

The rearrangement uses TRBV29-1 and TRBJ1-3; D ambiguous. The germline V gene encodes CDR1 SQVTM and CDR2 ANQGSEA. Trimming took off 3 bases at V and 0 bases at J, with 15 bases between the two ends. The CDR3 spans 16 residues. The CDR3 coding sequence is TGCAGCGTTGACAGCTTCGACCTACTCTCTGGAAACACCATATATTTT. Residues: CSVDSFDLLSGNTIYF.